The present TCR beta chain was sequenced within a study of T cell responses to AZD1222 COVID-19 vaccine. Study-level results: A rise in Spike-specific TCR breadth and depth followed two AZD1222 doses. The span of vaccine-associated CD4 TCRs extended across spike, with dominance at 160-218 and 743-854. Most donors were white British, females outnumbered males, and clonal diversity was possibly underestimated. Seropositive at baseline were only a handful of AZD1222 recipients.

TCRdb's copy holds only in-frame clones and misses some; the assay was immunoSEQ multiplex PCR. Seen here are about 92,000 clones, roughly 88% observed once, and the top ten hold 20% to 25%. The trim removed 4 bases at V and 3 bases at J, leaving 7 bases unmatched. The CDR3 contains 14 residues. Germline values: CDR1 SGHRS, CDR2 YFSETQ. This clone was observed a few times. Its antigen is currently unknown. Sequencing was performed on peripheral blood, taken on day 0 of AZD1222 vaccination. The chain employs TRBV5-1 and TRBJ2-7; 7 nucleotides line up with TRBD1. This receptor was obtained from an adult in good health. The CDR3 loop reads CASSISTGYYEQYF. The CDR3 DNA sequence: TGCGCCAGCAGCATTTCGACAGGGTACTACGAGCAGTACTTC.